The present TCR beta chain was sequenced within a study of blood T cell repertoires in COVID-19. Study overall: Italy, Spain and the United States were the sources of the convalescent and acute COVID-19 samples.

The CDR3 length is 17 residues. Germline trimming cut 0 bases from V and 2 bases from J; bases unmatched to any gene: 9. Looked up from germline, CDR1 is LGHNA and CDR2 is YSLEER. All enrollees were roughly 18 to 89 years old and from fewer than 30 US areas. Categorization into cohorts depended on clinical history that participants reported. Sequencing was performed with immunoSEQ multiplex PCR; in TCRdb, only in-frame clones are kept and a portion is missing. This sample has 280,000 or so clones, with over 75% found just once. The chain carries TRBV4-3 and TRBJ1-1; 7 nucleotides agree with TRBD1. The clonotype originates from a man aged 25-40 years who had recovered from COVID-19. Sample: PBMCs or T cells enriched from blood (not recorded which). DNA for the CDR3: TGCGCCAGCAGCCAAGATCCGACAGGGCTAATAAACACTGAAGCTTTCTTT. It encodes CASSQDPTGLINTEAFF.